This TCR beta chain was observed in a study of blood T cell repertoires in COVID-19. Across the whole study: The United States, Italy and Spain provided the acute and convalescent COVID-19 samples.

Profiled with immunoSEQ multiplex PCR; TCRdb holds only in-frame clones, not every one. The table lists 24,000 or so clones, 80% to 90% of them singletons. This CDR3 comprises 17 residues. V lost 6 bases, J lost 0 bases, and 21 bases lay in between. The V gene's germline CDR1 is SGHKS and CDR2 YYEKEE (reference sequence). The chain joins TRBV5-5 to TRBJ1-1; possible D gene TRBD1, 5 bases. The receptor was isolated from a woman of 80 years or more with acute or convalescent COVID-19. Sequences were obtained from peripheral blood. CDR3 nucleotides: TGTGCCAGCAACTCGGGGTTTGGGACTCCGGTGAACACTGAAGCTTTCTTT. It encodes CASNSGFGTPVNTEAFF. The full variable domain, in which reference TRBV5-5 and TRBJ1-1 provide the parts outside the CDR3, is DAGVTQSPTHLIKTRGQQVTLRCSPISGHKSVSWYQQVLGQGPQFIFQYYEKEERGRGNFPDRFSARQFPNYSSELNVNALLLGDSALYLCASNSGFGTPVNTEAFFGQGTRLTVV.